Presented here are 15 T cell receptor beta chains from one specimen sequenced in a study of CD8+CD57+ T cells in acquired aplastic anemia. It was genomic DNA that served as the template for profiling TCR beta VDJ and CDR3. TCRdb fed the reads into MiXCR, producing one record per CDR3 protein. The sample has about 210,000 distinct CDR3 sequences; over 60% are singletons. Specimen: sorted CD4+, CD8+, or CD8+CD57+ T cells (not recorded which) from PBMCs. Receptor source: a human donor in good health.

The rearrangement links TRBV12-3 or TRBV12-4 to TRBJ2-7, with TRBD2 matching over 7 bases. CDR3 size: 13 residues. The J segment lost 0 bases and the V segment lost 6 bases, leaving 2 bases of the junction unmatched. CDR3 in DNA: TGTGCCAGCAGGGGGGGGGGCTCCTACGAGCAGTACTTC. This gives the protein CASRGGGSYEQYF.

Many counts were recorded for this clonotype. CDR3: CASSLDYYNEQFF. DNA for the CDR3: TGTGCCAGCAGCTTAGACTACTACAATGAGCAGTTCTTC. This chain uses TRBV11-2 with TRBJ2-1; D is ambiguous. This CDR3 is built from 13 residues. The germline V and J ends were trimmed by 0 bases and 3 bases, with 3 bases remaining between them. Germline CDR1 is SGHAT and CDR2 is FQNNGV.

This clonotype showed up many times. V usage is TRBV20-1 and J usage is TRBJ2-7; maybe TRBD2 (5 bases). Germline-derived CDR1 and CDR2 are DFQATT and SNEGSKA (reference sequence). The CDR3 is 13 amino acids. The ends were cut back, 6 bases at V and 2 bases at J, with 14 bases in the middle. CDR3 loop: CSAAGILTYEQYF. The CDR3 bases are TGCAGTGCCGCCGGGATTTTGACCTACGAGCAGTACTTC.

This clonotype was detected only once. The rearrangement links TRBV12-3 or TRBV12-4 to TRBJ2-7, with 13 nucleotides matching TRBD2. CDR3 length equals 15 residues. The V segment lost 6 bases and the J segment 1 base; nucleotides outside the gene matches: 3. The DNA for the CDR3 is TGTGCCAGCAGGTCGGGACTAGCGGGGTCCTACGAGCAGTACTTC. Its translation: CASRSGLAGSYEQYF.

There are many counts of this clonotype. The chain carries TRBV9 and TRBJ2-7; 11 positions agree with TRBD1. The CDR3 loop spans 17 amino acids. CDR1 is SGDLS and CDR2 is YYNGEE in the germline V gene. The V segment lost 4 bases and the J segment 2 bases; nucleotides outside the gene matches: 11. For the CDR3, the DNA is TGTGCCAGCAGCTCCAACTACGGGACAGGGGGGACCTACGAGCAGTACTTC. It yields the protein CASSSNYGTGGTYEQYF. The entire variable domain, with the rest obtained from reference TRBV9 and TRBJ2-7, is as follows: DSGVTQTPKHLITATGQRVTLRCSPRSGDLSVYWYQQSLDQGLQFLIQYYNGEERAKGNILERFSAQQFPDLHSELNLSSLELGDSALYFCASSSNYGTGGTYEQYFGPGTRLTVT.

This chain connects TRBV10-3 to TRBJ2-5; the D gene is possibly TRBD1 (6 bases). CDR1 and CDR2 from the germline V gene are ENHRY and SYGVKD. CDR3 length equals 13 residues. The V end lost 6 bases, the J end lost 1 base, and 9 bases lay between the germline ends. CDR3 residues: CAISPGVQETQYF. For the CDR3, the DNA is TGTGCCATCAGCCCAGGGGTCCAAGAGACCCAGTACTTC.

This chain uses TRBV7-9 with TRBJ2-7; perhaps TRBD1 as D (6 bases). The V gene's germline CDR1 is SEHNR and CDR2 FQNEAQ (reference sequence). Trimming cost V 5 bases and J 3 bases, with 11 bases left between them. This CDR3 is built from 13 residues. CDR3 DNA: TGTGCCAGCAGCCCAGGGGTCTACTACGAGCAGTACTTC. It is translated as CASSPGVYYEQYF. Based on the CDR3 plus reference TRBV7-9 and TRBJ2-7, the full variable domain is DTGVSQNPRHKITKRGQNVTFRCDPISEHNRLYWYRQTLGQGPEFLTYFQNEAQLEKSRLLSDRFSAERPKGSFSTLEIQRTEQGDSAMYLCASSPGVYYEQYFGPGTRLTVT.

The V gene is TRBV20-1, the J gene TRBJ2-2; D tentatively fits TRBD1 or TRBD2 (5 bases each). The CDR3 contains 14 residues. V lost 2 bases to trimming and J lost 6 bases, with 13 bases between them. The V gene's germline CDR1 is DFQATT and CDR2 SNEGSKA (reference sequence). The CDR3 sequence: CSARKPGPAGELFF. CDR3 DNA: TGCAGTGCTAGAAAACCGGGACCCGCCGGGGAGCTGTTTTTT.

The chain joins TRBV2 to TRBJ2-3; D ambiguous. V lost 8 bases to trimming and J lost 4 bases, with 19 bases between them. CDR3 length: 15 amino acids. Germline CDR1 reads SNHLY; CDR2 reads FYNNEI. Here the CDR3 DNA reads TGTGCCAGCGTCCCAAGGTGGCCAGAGGCAGATACGCAGTATTTT. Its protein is CASVPRWPEADTQYF.

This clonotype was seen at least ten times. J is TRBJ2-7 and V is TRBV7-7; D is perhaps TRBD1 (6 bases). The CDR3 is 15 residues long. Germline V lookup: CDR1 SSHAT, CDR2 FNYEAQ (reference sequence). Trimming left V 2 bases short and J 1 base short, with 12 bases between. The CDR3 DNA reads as TGTGCCAGCAGCTTACGGGCAGGGGCGTCCTACGAGCAGTACTTC. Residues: CASSLRAGASYEQYF.

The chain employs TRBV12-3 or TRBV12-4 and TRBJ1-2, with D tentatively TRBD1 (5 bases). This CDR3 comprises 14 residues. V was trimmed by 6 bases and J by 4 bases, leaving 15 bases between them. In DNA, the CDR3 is TGTGCCAGCAGGCCTGACAACGGGGGCTATGGCTACACCTTC. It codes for CASRPDNGGYGYTF.

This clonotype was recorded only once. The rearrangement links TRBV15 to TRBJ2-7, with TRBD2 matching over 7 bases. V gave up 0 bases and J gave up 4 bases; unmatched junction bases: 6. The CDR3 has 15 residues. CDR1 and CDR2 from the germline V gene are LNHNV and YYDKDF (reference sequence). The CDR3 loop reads CATSRDPGAGYEQYF. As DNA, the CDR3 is TGTGCCACCAGCAGAGACCCGGGAGCGGGATACGAGCAGTACTTC.

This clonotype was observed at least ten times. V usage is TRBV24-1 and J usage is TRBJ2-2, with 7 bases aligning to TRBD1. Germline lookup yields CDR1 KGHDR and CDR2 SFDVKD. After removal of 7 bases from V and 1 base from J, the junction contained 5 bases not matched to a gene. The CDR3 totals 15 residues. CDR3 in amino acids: CATSMDRWNTGELFF. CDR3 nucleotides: TGTGCCACCAGCATGGACAGGTGGAACACCGGGGAGCTGTTTTTT.

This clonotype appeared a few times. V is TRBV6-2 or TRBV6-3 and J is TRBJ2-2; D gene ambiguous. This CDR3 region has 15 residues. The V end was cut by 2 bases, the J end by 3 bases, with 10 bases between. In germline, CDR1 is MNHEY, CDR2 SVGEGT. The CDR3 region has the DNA TGTGCCAGCAGTTACATCCACAGTGACACCGGGGAGCTGTTTTTT. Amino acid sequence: CASSYIHSDTGELFF.

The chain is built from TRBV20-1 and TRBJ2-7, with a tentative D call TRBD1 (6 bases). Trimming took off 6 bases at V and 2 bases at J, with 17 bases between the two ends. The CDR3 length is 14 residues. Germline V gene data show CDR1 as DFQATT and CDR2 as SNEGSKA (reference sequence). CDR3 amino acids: CSAKGQYLTYEQYF. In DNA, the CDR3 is TGCAGTGCCAAAGGACAGTATCTGACCTACGAGCAGTACTTC.